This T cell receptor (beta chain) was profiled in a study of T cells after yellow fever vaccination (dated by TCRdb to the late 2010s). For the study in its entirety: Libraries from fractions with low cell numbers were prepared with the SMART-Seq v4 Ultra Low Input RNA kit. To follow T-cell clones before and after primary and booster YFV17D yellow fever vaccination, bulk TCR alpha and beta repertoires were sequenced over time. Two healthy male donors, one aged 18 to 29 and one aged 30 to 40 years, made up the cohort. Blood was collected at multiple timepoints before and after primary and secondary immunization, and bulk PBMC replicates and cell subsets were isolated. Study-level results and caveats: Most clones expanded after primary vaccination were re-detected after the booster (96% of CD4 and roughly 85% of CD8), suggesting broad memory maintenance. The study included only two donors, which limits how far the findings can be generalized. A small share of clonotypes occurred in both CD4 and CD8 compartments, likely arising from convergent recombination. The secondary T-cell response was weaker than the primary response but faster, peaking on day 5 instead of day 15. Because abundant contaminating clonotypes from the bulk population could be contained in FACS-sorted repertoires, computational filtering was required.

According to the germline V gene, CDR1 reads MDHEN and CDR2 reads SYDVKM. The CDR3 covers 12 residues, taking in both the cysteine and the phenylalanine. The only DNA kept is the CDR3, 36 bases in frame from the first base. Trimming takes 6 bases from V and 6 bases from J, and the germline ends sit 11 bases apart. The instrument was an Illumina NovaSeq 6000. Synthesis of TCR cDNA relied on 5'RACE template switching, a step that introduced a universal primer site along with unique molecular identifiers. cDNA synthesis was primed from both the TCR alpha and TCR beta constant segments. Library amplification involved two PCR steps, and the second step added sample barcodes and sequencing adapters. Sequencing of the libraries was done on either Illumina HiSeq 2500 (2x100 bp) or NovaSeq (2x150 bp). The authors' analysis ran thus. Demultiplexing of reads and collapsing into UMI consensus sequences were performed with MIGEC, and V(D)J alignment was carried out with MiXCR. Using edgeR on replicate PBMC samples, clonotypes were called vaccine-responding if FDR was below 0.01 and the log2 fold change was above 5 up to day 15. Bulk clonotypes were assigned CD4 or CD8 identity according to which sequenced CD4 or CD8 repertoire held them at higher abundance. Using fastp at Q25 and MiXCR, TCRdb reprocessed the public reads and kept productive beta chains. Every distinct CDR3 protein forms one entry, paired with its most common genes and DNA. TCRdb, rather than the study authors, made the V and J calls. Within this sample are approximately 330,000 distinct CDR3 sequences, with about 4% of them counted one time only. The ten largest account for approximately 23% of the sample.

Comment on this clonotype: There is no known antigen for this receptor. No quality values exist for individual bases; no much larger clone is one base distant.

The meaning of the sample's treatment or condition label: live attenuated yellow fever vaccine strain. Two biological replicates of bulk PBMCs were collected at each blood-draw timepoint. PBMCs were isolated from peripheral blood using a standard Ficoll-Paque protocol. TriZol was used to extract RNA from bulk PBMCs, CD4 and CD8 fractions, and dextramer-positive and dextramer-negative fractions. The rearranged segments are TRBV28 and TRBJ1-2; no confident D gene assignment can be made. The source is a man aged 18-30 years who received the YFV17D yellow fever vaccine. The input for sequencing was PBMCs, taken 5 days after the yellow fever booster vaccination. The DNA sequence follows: TGTGCCAGCAGACGCCCGGGGAATGGCTACACCTTC. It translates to CASRRPGNGYTF.